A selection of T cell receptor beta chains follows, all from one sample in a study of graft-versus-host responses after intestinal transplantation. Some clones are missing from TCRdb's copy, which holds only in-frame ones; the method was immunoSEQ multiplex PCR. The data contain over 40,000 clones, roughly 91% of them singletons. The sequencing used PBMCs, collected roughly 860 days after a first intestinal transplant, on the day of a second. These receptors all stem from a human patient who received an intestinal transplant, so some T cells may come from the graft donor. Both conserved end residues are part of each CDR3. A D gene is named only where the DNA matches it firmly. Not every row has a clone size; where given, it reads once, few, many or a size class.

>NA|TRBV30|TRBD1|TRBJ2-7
TGTGCCTGGAGTGACCCCTGGGACAGGGGCTACGAGCAGTACTTC
CAWSDPWDRGYEQYF
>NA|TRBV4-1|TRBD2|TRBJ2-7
TGCGCCAGCAGCCAAGGGACTAGCGGACCTTACGAGCAGTACTTC
CASSQGTSGPYEQYF
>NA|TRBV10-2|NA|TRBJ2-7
TGCGCCAGCAGCCAGATCGGTACCGAGCAGTACTTC
CASSQIGTEQYF
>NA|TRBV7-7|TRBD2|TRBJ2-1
TGTGCTAGCAGCCGCGGGAGTGGTTTGAATGAGCAGTTCTTC
CASSRGSGLNEQFF
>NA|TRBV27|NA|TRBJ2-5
TGTGCCAGCAGTCTATTAGGGGAGACCCAGTACTTC
CASSLLGETQYF
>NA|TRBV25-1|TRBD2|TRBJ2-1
TGTGCCAGCAGTGACCCTAGACTAGCGGGTTCCTACAATGAGCAGTTCTTC
CASSDPRLAGSYNEQFF
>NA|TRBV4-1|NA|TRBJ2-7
TGCGCCAGCAGCCAAGAGCCGGGGGCCCTGGGAGAGCAGTACTTC
CASSQEPGALGEQYF
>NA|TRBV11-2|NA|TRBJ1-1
TGTGCCAGCAGTATGAACACTGAAGCTTTCTTT
CASSMNTEAFF
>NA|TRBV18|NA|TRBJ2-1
TGTGCCAGCTCACCCCCTGAAGGAATCTCCTACAATGAGCAGTTCTTC
CASSPPEGISYNEQFF
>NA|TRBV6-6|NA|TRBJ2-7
TGTGCCAGCAGTTACGGGCAGCTCTCCTACGAGCAGTACTTC
CASSYGQLSYEQYF
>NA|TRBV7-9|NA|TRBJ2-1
TGTGCCAGCAGCTTAGGAGTGACAGGAGACAATGAGCAGTTCTTC
CASSLGVTGDNEQFF
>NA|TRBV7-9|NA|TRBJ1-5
TGTGCCAGCAGCAAAATGAGGGATCAGCCCCAGCATTTT
CASSKMRDQPQHF
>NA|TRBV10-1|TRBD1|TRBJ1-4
TGCGCCAGCAGTGAAGGGACAGGGAATGAAAAACTGTTTTTT
CASSEGTGNEKLFF
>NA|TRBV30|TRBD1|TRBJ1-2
TGTGCCTGGGGGATTACCGGGACAGGGGTACCCTACACCTTC
CAWGITGTGVPYTF
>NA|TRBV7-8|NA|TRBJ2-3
TGTGCCAGCAGCTTAGCGCGGATACGCACAGATACGCAGTATTTT
CASSLARIRTDTQYF
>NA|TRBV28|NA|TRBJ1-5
TGTGCCAGCGGGGGGCTTGGTCAGCCCCAGCATTTT
CASGGLGQPQHF
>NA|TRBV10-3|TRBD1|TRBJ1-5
TGTGCCATCGGGCCGACAGGGCTCGGGGAGCCCCAGCATTTT
CAIGPTGLGEPQHF
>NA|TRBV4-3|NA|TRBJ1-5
TGCGCCAGCAGCCATAGGGAACGCAATCAGCCCCAGCATTTT
CASSHRERNQPQHF
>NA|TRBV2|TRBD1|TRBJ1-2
TGTGCCAGCAGCTCCAGCGAGACAGGGTCCTATGGCTACACCTTC
CASSSSETGSYGYTF
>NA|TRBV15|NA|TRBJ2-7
TGTGCCACCAGCAGAGAGAGGAGCTCCTACGAGCAGTACTTC
CATSRERSSYEQYF
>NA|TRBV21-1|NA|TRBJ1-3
TGTGCCAGCACCTACACCATATATTTT
CASTYTIYF
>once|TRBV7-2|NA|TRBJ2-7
TGTGCCAGCAGCACCTCCTTCGAGCAGTACTTC
CASSTSFEQYF
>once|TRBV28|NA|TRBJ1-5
TGTGCCAGCACCCAGGGAGGAGGGTTAAATCAGCCCCAGCATTTT
CASTQGGGLNQPQHF
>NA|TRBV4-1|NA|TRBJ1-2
TGCGCCAGCAGCCAAGAACCGGGAGAGGGGTTTTATGGCTACACCTTC
CASSQEPGEGFYGYTF
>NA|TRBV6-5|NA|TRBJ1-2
TGTGCCAGCAGTTACTCCCGGGGGATATCGTATGGCTACACCTTC
CASSYSRGISYGYTF
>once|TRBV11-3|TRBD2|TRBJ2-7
TGTGCCAGCAGCTTAGAAGGGACTAGAGAGTACGAGCAGTACTTC
CASSLEGTREYEQYF
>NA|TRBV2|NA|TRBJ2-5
TGTGCCAGCACGGCTGCCCGGGAGACCCAGTACTTC
CASTAARETQYF
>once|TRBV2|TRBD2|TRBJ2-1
TGTGCCAGCAGAGAAAGCGGGACCCCTCTAAATGAGCAGTTCTTC
CASRESGTPLNEQFF
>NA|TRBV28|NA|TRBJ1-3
TGTGCCAGCAGTTCAACCCGCCCAAGACTGAAAACCGTATATTTT
CASSSTRPRLKTVYF
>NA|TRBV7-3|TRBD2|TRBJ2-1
TGTGCCAGCAGCTTAAGGCCCCCGACTAGCGGGTATTACAATGAGCAGTTCTTC
CASSLRPPTSGYYNEQFF
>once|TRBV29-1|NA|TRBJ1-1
TGCAGCGTTGCTCAGGCGCCGAACACTGAAGCTTTCTTT
CSVAQAPNTEAFF
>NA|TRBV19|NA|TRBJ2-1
TGTGCCAGTAGTATTTGGACGGACAATGAGCAGTTCTTC
CASSIWTDNEQFF
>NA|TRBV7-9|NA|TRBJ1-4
TGTGCCAGCAGCTTAGGGGGTGGAACTAATGAAAAACTGTTTTTT
CASSLGGGTNEKLFF
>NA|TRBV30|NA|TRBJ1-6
TGTGCCTGGAGTGTCTCAGGCAGCTCCTATAATTCACCCCTCCACTTT
CAWSVSGSSYNSPLHF
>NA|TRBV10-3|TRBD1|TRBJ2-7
TGTGCCTTCCCAATCAGGGGGACGGGGGAGCAGTACTTC
CAFPIRGTGEQYF
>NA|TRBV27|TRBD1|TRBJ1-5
TGTGCCAGCAGTTTCCAGGGGGCAAATCAGCCCCAGCATTTT
CASSFQGANQPQHF
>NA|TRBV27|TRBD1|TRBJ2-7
TGTGCCAGCGGTAAGACAGGGATAACTACCGAGCAGTACTTC
CASGKTGITTEQYF
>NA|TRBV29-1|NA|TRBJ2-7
TGCAGCGTTGAAGGAATAGAGGGACGCTACGAGCAGTACTTC
CSVEGIEGRYEQYF
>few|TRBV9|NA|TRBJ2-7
TGTGCCAGCAGCGTAGGGGGGCGTCCCGACGAGCAGTACTTC
CASSVGGRPDEQYF
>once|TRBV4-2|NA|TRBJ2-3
TGTGCCAGCAGCCAAGATAACCGGGTTAGCACAGATACGCAGTATTTT
CASSQDNRVSTDTQYF
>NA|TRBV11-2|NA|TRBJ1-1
TGTGCCAGCAGCTTAGGCATAGACACTGAAGCTTTCTTT
CASSLGIDTEAFF
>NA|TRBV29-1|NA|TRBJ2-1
TGCAGCGTTGAACCTAGCTACAATGAGCAGTTCTTC
CSVEPSYNEQFF
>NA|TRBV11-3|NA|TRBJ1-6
TGTGCCAGCAGCTTGGGCAGGCAGAATTCACCCCTCCACTTT
CASSLGRQNSPLHF
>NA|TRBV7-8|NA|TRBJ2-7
TGTGCCAGCAGCTTAGGCCTAAACGAGCAGTACTTC
CASSLGLNEQYF
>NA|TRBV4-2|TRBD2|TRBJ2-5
TGTGCCAGCTCGGCGGGAGGATTGGAGACCCAGTACTTC
CASSAGGLETQYF
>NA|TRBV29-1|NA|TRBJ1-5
TGCAGCGTTGAAGAGGGGGCGAGCAATCAGCCCCAGCATTTT
CSVEEGASNQPQHF
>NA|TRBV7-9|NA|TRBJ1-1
TGTGCCAGCAGCCCATTGGAGGGCACTGAAGCTTTCTTT
CASSPLEGTEAFF
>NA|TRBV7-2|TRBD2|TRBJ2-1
TGTGCCAGCAGCTCGACTAGCGGGAGAGGTTGGGACAATGAGCAGTTCTTC
CASSSTSGRGWDNEQFF
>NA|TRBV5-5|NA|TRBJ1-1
TGTGCCAGCAGCTTGGACATTAACCCTGAAGCTTTCTTT
CASSLDINPEAFF
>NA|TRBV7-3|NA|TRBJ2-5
TGTGCCAGCAGCTTAATGGGGGCGCGGCAAGAGACCCAGTACTTC
CASSLMGARQETQYF
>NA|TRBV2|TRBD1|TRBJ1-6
TGTGCCAGCAGCGACGAAGGACAGGGTAGTTCACCCCTCCACTTT
CASSDEGQGSSPLHF
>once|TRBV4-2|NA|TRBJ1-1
TGTGCCAGCAGCCACCCTGAAGGTTGGACTGAAGCTTTCTTT
CASSHPEGWTEAFF
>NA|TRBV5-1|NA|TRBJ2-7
TGCGCCAGCAGCTCCTACGAGCAGTACTTC
CASSSYEQYF
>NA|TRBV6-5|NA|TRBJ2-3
TGTGCCAGCAGGATTTCCTCGGGCGCAGATACGCAGTATTTT
CASRISSGADTQYF
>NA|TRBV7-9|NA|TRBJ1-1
TGTGCCAGCAGCTCGAACACTGAAGCTTTCTTT
CASSSNTEAFF